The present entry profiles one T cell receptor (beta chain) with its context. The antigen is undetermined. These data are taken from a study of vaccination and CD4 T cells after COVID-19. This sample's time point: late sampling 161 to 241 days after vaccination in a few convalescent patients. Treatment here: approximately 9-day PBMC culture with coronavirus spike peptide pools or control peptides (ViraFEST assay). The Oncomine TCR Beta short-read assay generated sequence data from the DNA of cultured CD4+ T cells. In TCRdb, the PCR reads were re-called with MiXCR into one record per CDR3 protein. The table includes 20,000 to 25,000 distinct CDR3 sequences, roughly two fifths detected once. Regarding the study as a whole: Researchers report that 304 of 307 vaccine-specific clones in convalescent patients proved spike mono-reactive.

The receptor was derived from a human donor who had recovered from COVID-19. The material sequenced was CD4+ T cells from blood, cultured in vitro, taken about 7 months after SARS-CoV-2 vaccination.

The CDR3 DNA reads as TGCAGTGCTAAGATGAACACTGAAGCTTTCTTT. This translates into CSAKMNTEAFF. V and J are TRBV20-1 and TRBJ1-1, with D unresolved. This CDR3 has 11 amino acids. Deletions cut 4 bases from V and 0 bases from J, with 3 bases between. Germline V gene data show CDR1 as DFQATT and CDR2 as SNEGSKA (reference sequence).